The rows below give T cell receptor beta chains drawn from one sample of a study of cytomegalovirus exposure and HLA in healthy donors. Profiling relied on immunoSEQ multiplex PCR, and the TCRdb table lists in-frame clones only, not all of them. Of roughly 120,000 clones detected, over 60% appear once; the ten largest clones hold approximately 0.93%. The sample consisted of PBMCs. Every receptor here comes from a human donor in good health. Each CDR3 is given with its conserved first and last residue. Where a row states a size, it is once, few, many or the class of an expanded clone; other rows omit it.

CASSSLTPKSSGANVLTF	few	TRBV19	TRBJ2-6
CASSLGQGTMYGTF	-	TRBV6-1	TRBJ1-2
CASSVSPGQLTDTQYF	once	TRBV19	TRBJ2-3
CASSAWGGYEQYF	-	TRBV6-5	-
CASSLLAGQAPNTF	-	TRBV5-6	TRBJ1-2
CASSFMGRETQYF	-	TRBV2	TRBJ2-5
CASSYAGWVSEQYF	-	TRBV6-5	TRBJ2-7
CALPGRGLYEQYF	-	TRBV2	TRBJ2-7
CASSHPPSTNYGYTF	-	TRBV16	TRBJ1-2
CASSLNDGGVTDTQYF	-	TRBV7-6	TRBJ2-3
CASSLVGNQETQYF	-	TRBV5-6	TRBJ2-5
CASSDPLNTIYF	-	TRBV2	TRBJ1-3
CASSFDSGSNTEAFF	-	TRBV5-1	TRBJ1-1
CSAPLRGAHLLTQYF	-	TRBV29-1	TRBJ2-5
CASSEYYPENTEAFF	-	TRBV25-1	TRBJ1-1
CATSRVPTGIDYGYTF	-	TRBV15	TRBJ1-2
CASSPDSQETQYF	-	TRBV7-3	TRBJ2-5
CASSFPGGTNNEQFF	few	TRBV7-9	TRBJ2-1
CASSVGTAGNTEAFF	-	TRBV9	TRBJ1-1
CASSRPGVNGNTIYF	-	TRBV6-1	TRBJ1-3
CASSPGSASYGYTF	-	TRBV23-1	TRBJ1-2
CASSFRQGSDYEQYF	-	TRBV6-6	TRBJ2-7
CASSDIQGAREQYF	few	TRBV2	TRBJ2-7
CATGTSQTGGQFF	-	TRBV2	TRBJ2-1
CASSQGTGGLGNTIYF	-	TRBV4-1	TRBJ1-3
CASTGTSPRETQYF	-	TRBV6-1	TRBJ2-5
CASSLGLAYEQYF	-	TRBV7-2	TRBJ2-7
CASSLKTSGEQYF	-	TRBV11-3	TRBJ2-7
CASMFVQRSTDTQYF	-	TRBV28	TRBJ2-3
CASSLGRFNQPQHF	-	TRBV27	TRBJ1-5
CASSQQGTPMNTEAFF	few	TRBV4-1	TRBJ1-1
CASKDRNTGELFF	-	TRBV9	TRBJ2-2